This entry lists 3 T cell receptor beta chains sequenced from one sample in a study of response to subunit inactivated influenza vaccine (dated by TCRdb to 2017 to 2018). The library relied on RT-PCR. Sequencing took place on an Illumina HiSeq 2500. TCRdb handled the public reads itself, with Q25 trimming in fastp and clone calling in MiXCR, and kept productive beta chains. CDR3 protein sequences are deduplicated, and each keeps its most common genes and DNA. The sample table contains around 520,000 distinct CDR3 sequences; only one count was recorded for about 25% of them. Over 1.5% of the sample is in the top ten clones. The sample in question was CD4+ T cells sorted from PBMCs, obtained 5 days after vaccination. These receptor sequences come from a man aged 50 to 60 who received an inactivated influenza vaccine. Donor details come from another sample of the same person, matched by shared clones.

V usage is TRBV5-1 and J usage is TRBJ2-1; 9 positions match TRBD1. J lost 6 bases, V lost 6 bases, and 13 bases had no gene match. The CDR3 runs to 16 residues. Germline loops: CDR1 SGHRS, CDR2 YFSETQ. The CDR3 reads CASTFLLGTGFNEQFF. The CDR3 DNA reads TGCGCCAGCACTTTTCTACTCGGGACAGGGTTCAATGAGCAGTTCTTC.

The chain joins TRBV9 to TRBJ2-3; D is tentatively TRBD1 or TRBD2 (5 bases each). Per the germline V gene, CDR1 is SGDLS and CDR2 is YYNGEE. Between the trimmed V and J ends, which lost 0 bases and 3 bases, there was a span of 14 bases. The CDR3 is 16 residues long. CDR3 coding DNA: TGTGCCAGCAGCGTAGATCTTGGGACCGGAACAGATACGCAGTATTTT. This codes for CASSVDLGTGTDTQYF.

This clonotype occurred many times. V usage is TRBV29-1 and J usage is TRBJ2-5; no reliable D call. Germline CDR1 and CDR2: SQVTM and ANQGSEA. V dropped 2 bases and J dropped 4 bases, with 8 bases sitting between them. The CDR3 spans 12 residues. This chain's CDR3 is CSVEPPGETQYF. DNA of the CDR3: TGCAGCGTTGAACCTCCAGGAGAGACCCAGTACTTC.